The 27 T cell receptor beta chains below come from one sample, sequenced in a study of spatial heterogeneity in lung cancer. Each CDR3 protein gets one entry after TCRdb re-called the 5' RACE reads with MiXCR. The sample consists of around 110,000 distinct CDR3 sequences, 9.5% to 15% of them appearing once. Time point here: blood at routine non-recurrence follow-up after resection. No cells were sorted before sequencing. The whole RNA sequenced was extracted from tumor, nontumor lung or frozen PBMC. Specimen: PBMCs, collected at follow-up. The receptors shown here come from a male donor with early-stage non-small cell lung cancer.

There are a few counts of this clonotype. This chain connects TRBV5-4 to TRBJ2-6; TRBD2 aligns across 8 bases. The CDR3 has 16 residues. Germline lookup yields CDR1 SGHNT and CDR2 YYREEE (reference sequence). With V trimmed by 4 bases and J by 0 bases, 3 bases remained unmatched. The DNA for the CDR3 is TGTGCCAGCAGCCTGGGGACTAGCTCTGGGGCCAACGTCCTGACTTTC. Translating it yields CASSLGTSSGANVLTF.

This clonotype was seen more than once but under ten times. The V call is TRBV27, the J call TRBJ1-1, with D maybe TRBD1 (5 bases). The CDR3 totals 13 residues. With 6 bases removed from V and 6 bases from J, the gap between germline ends came to 14 bases. Germline CDR1 and CDR2: MNHEY and SMNVEV (reference sequence). The CDR3 reads CASRGSQGAEAFF. The DNA for the CDR3 is TGTGCCAGCAGGGGCAGCCAAGGGGCTGAAGCTTTCTTT.

This chain connects TRBV10-2 to TRBJ1-2; 7 bases are a match to TRBD1. V dropped 6 bases and J dropped 7; count of bases not matched to a gene: 8. Germline lookup yields CDR1 WSHSY and CDR2 SAAADI. The CDR3 consists of 13 residues. CDR3 amino acids: CASSGAGGGGYTF. The CDR3 nucleotides are TGCGCCAGCAGCGGAGCAGGGGGAGGTGGCTACACCTTC.

This rearrangement joins TRBV20-1 to TRBJ2-3; 7 bases fit TRBD1. Germline-derived CDR1 and CDR2 are DFQATT and SNEGSKA (reference sequence). Trimming took 6 bases from V and 3 from J; bases not matched to a gene: 15. The CDR3 is 16 amino acids. CDR3 coding DNA: TGCAGTGCCTTACTACTAAGACAGGGTAGGACAGATACGCAGTATTTT. Protein: CSALLLRQGRTDTQYF.

The chain employs TRBV28 and TRBJ2-7; 7 bases are shared with TRBD1. V lost 8 bases to trimming and J lost 5 bases; unmatched junction nucleotides: 9. The germline gives CDR1 MDHEN, CDR2 SYDVKM. The CDR3 contains 13 residues. In DNA, the CDR3 is TGTGCCAGCCTCTCCGGGACAGAGGACGAGCAGTACTTC. Amino acid sequence: CASLSGTEDEQYF.

This clonotype has at least ten counts. V is TRBV4-1 and J is TRBJ2-7; 7 nucleotides align to TRBD1. Germline CDR1 and CDR2: MGHRA and YSYEKL. The V segment lost 2 bases and the J segment 6 bases; nucleotides outside the gene matches: 7. This CDR3 has 14 amino acids. The CDR3 DNA sequence: TGCGCCAGCAGCCAACGCACAGGGGTGAGCGAGCAGTACTTC. Protein: CASSQRTGVSEQYF.

This clonotype was seen ten or more times. This chain connects TRBV20-1 to TRBJ2-7; TRBD1 might be the D (6 bases). This CDR3 comprises 14 residues. Germline V gene lookup returns CDR1 DFQATT and CDR2 SNEGSKA (reference sequence). V dropped 3 bases and J dropped 6 bases, with 18 bases sitting between them. CDR3 DNA: TGCAGTGCTAGCAGGGGCCGCATTCGGAGCGAGCAGTACTTC. It yields the protein CSASRGRIRSEQYF.

This clonotype was found a few times. The gene calls are TRBV4-1 and TRBJ1-6; no definite D call. The CDR3 consists of 14 residues. The V end was cut by 0 bases, the J end by 9 bases, with 9 bases between. Germline values: CDR1 MGHRA, CDR2 YSYEKL. CDR3: CASSQETAASPLHF. CDR3 DNA: TGCGCCAGCAGCCAAGAAACCGCCGCTTCACCCCTCCACTTT.

This clonotype came up a few times. The J gene is TRBJ2-3, the V gene TRBV20-1; 7 positions match TRBD1. Unmatched junction bases numbered 16, after V lost 4 bases and J lost 3 bases. Germline V gene lookup returns CDR1 DFQATT and CDR2 SNEGSKA (reference sequence). The CDR3 is 17 amino acids. CDR3 amino acids: CSAKTLPRKGATDTQYF. The CDR3 DNA reads TGCAGTGCTAAGACCCTCCCCCGAAAGGGGGCAACAGATACGCAGTATTTT.

This clonotype was seen repeatedly, ten times or more. The V call is TRBV3-1, the J call TRBJ2-5; TRBD2 is a possible D gene (5 bases). Trimming shortened V by 5 bases and J by 5 bases, and 12 bases separated the two germline ends. The germline V gene has CDR1 LGHDT and CDR2 YNNKEL (reference sequence). CDR3 length equals 13 residues. CDR3 nucleotide sequence: TGTGCCAGCAGCATTGGACTTGTCGAGACCCAGTACTTC. The encoded protein is CASSIGLVETQYF.

This clonotype has a count of ten or more. This sequence joins TRBV29-1 and TRBJ2-3, with 11 positions matching TRBD2. The V and J ends lost 6 bases and 4 bases, in that order; junction bases with no gene match: 9. Per the germline V gene, CDR1 is SQVTM and CDR2 is ANQGSEA. This CDR3 comprises 15 residues. The CDR3 protein is CSVNRLAGSPDTQYF. DNA for the CDR3: TGCAGCGTCAATCGACTAGCGGGGTCCCCAGATACGCAGTATTTT.

This clonotype was counted many times. The chain carries TRBV7-6 and TRBJ2-3; D perhaps matches TRBD1 (6 bases). V gave up 4 bases and J gave up 8 bases, with 10 bases separating them. This CDR3 comprises 12 residues. Germline loops: CDR1 SGHVS, CDR2 FNYEAQ. The CDR3: CASSSLRGTQYF. The DNA of the CDR3 is TGTGCCAGCAGCTCCCTCAGGGGTACGCAGTATTTT.

This sequence joins TRBV6-4 and TRBJ2-2; perhaps TRBD2 as D (6 bases). CDR1 MRHNA and CDR2 SNTAGT come from the germline V gene. The CDR3 loop spans 14 amino acids. V was cut by 6 bases and J by 4 bases, with 12 bases left in between. DNA of the CDR3: TGTGCCAGCAGACGGGACTCTTTCACCGGGGAGCTGTTTTTT. Amino acids: CASRRDSFTGELFF.

This clonotype has at least ten counts. The chain uses TRBV5-6 and TRBJ2-5, with D unclear. The length of the CDR3 is 13 residues. Deletions cut 3 bases from V and 0 bases from J, with 6 bases between. Looked up from germline, CDR1 is SGHDT and CDR2 is YYEEEE. The DNA of the CDR3 is TGTGCCAGCAGCTCCTCCTACCAAGAGACCCAGTACTTC. The encoded protein is CASSSSYQETQYF.

This clonotype occurred many times. The chain has TRBV5-1 and TRBJ1-6; 7 nucleotides line up with TRBD1. CDR3 length equals 15 residues. Germline values: CDR1 SGHRS, CDR2 YFSETQ. V lost 4 bases to trimming and J lost 8 bases; unmatched junction nucleotides: 9. The CDR3 DNA follows: TGCGCCAGCAGCCTCCGACAGGGCTTCGATTCACCCCTCCACTTT. It yields the protein CASSLRQGFDSPLHF.

V is TRBV5-1 and J is TRBJ2-1; perhaps TRBD1 as D (6 bases). V lost 0 bases to trimming and J lost 5 bases, with 12 bases between them. CDR1 and CDR2 from the germline V gene are SGHRS and YFSETQ. The CDR3 covers 15 residues. The chain's CDR3 is CASSLEVRGNNEQFF. CDR3 DNA: TGCGCCAGCAGCTTGGAGGTCAGGGGTAACAATGAGCAGTTCTTC.

This clonotype was observed at least ten times. J is TRBJ2-1 and V is TRBV24-1; TRBD2 aligns across 8 bases. CDR3 length: 18 residues. The germline V gene encodes CDR1 KGHDR and CDR2 SFDVKD. Unmatched junction bases numbered 9, after V lost 1 base and J lost 2 bases. The DNA for the CDR3 is TGTGCCACCAGTGATTTCCCTCGGCGGGGGGTGGCCTACAATGAGCAGTTCTTC. This gives the protein CATSDFPRRGVAYNEQFF.

This clonotype showed up many times. The gene calls are TRBV5-1 and TRBJ1-6; D unresolved. Trimming stripped 3 bases from V and 10 bases from J, with 8 bases between. The CDR3 spans 12 residues. The V gene's germline CDR1 is SGHRS and CDR2 YFSETQ. The DNA of the CDR3 is TGCGCCAGCAGCTCGGGCGGATCACCCCTCCACTTT. The encoded protein is CASSSGGSPLHF.

This clonotype occurred many times. V usage is TRBV20-1 and J usage is TRBJ1-5, with TRBD1 identical over 7 bases. The V gene end was trimmed by 3 bases and the J gene end by 3 bases; junction bases not matched to a gene: 8. This CDR3 is 15 amino acids long. Germline lookup yields CDR1 DFQATT and CDR2 SNEGSKA (reference sequence). The CDR3 DNA follows: TGCAGTGCTAGCCCCGGGACAGTGCACAATCAGCCCCAGCATTTT. Its protein is CSASPGTVHNQPQHF.

This clonotype has more than one count but fewer than ten. The CDR3 nucleotides are TGCGCCAGCAGCTTTTTCCCGATTAATGAAAAACTGTTTTTT. This gives the protein CASSFFPINEKLFF. The chain couples TRBV5-1 to TRBJ1-4; D not certain. CDR3 length: 14 residues. Looked up from germline, CDR1 is SGHRS and CDR2 is YFSETQ. V shed 2 bases and J shed 4 bases, with 9 bases lying between them. The entire variable domain, with the rest obtained from reference TRBV5-1 and TRBJ1-4, is as follows: KAGVTQTPRYLIKTRGQQVTLSCSPISGHRSVSWYQQTPGQGLQFLFEYFSETQRNKGNFPGRFSGRQFSNSRSEMNVSTLELGDSALYLCASSFFPINEKLFFGSGTQLSVL.

This clonotype was seen a handful of times. J is TRBJ2-7 and V is TRBV18; D possibly corresponds to TRBD1 (5 bases). Germline V gene sequence: CDR1 KGHSH, CDR2 LQKENI. The length of the CDR3 is 15 residues. Trimming removed 2 bases at V and 6 bases at J, with 17 bases between. The CDR3 DNA reads TGTGCCAGCTCACCAAGTCAGGGCCAGCCTGGCGAGCAGTACTTC. The encoded protein is CASSPSQGQPGEQYF.

The gene calls are TRBV4-1 and TRBJ2-2; 7 positions agree with TRBD1. The V gene end was trimmed by 2 bases and the J gene end by 4 bases; junction bases not matched to a gene: 4. The CDR3 is 15 amino acids. Per the germline V gene, CDR1 is MGHRA and CDR2 is YSYEKL. CDR3 bases: TGCGCCAGCAGCCAAAGGACAGGTCGCACCGGGGAGCTGTTTTTT. Its protein product is CASSQRTGRTGELFF.

This clonotype has only a few counts. This chain links TRBV9 with TRBJ2-7; D could derive from TRBD1 or TRBD2 (5 bases each). V was shortened by 5 bases and J by 2 bases, with 14 bases between the two germline ends. The CDR3 length is 14 residues. Germline CDR1 reads SGDLS; CDR2 reads YYNGEE. Written as DNA, the CDR3 is TGTGCCAGCAGTTCGACAGCGGTCACCTACGAGCAGTACTTC. Amino acid sequence: CASSSTAVTYEQYF.

V gene TRBV9 combines with J gene TRBJ1-4; D might be TRBD1 (6 bases). The length of the CDR3 is 14 residues. CDR1 is SGDLS, CDR2 YYNGEE, per germline. Trimming pared 3 bases from V and 0 bases from J, leaving 6 bases between. The CDR3 here is CASSDRATNEKLFF. CDR3 DNA sequence: TGTGCCAGCAGCGACAGGGCAACTAATGAAAAACTGTTTTTT.

J is TRBJ2-3 and V is TRBV11-2; D gene uncertain. Deletions cut 5 bases from V and 6 bases from J, with 18 bases between. The CDR3 totals 15 residues. Germline V gives CDR1 SGHAT, CDR2 FQNNGV. In DNA form, the CDR3 reads TGTGCCAGCAGCCCAGTCGTCGTCTTTCGGGATACGCAGTATTTT. It yields the protein CASSPVVVFRDTQYF.

This clonotype has more than one count but fewer than ten. The chain links TRBV6-2 or TRBV6-3 to TRBJ1-1, with TRBD1 as a possible D gene (5 bases). The germline V and J ends were trimmed by 5 bases and 7 bases, with 17 bases remaining between them. Germline CDR1 reads MNHEY; CDR2 reads SVGEGT. This CDR3 region has 14 residues. The CDR3 DNA sequence: TGTGCCAGCAGTCGCCTAACAGGACTTAATGAAGCTTTCTTT. Translation gives CASSRLTGLNEAFF.

This sequence joins TRBV20-1 and TRBJ1-5; D possibly corresponds to TRBD1 (5 bases). V was shortened by 3 bases and J by 3 bases, with 15 bases between the two germline ends. This CDR3 region has 15 residues. In germline, CDR1 is DFQATT, CDR2 SNEGSKA (reference sequence). In DNA, the CDR3 is TGCAGTGCTAGGGGGAGACAGACGTACAATCAGCCCCAGCATTTT. Translating gives CSARGRQTYNQPQHF.